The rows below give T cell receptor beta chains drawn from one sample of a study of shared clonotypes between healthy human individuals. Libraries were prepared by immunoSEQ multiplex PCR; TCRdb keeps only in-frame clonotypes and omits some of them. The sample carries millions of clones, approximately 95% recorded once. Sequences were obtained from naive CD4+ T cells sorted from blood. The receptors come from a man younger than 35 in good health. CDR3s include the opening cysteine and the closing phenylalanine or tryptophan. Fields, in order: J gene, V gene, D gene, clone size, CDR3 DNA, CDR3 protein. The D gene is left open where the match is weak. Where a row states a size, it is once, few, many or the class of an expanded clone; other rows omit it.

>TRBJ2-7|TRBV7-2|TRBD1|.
TGTGCCAGCAGCTCTGGGACAGTGCGCGAGCAGTACTTC
CASSSGTVREQYF
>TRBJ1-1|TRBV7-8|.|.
TGTGCCAGCAGCCTCGGCAGTAGGGGCATGAACACTGAAGCTTTCTTT
CASSLGSRGMNTEAFF
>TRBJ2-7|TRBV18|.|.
TGTGCCAGCTCACGCGGGGTCTCCTACGAGCAGTACTTC
CASSRGVSYEQYF
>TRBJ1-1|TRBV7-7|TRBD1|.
TGTGCTAGCAGCTTAAGAGGGGACAGGGGGTATAACACTGAAGCTTTCTTT
CASSLRGDRGYNTEAFF
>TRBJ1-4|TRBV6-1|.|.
TGTGCCAGCAGCCCCCCATTGGGGCGTGAAAAACTGTTTTTT
CASSPPLGREKLFF
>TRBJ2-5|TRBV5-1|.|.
TGCGCCAGCAGCAGCGGGCACGGAACCCAAGAGACCCAGTACTTC
CASSSGHGTQETQYF
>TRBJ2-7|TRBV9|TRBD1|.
TGTGCCAGCAGCGTATTATTCCGGACAGGTCGGTGGGAGCAGTACTTC
CASSVLFRTGRWEQYF
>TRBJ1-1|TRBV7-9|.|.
TGTGCCAGCAGCTTAAGGATCACTGAAGCTTTCTTT
CASSLRITEAFF
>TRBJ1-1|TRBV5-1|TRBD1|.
TGCGCCAGCAGCCCCGGGACAGGCGGTAACACTGAAGCTTTCTTT
CASSPGTGGNTEAFF
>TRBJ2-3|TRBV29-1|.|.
TGCAGCGTTGACACAGGGAGCACAGATACGCAGTATTTT
CSVDTGSTDTQYF
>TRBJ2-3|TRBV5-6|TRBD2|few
TGTGCCAGCAGTCAGCCTAGCGGGGGGGCTGCAGATACGCAGTATTTT
CASSQPSGGAADTQYF
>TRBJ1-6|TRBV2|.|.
TGTGCCAGCAGTGAAGCGCCCTTTAAGAGTTCACCCCTCCACTTT
CASSEAPFKSSPLHF
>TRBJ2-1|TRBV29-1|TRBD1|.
TGCAGCGTGGACGGACAGGTTACTGAGCAGTTCTTC
CSVDGQVTEQFF
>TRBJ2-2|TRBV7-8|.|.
TGTGCCAGCAGCCAAGAAACGAACACCGGGGAGCTGTTTTTT
CASSQETNTGELFF
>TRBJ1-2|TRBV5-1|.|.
TGCGCCAGCAGCTTGGAGTTGGGCACTGCATATGGCTACACCTTC
CASSLELGTAYGYTF
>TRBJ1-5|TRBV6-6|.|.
TGTGCCAGCAGTTATCAGGGGTACAATCAGCCCCAGCATTTT
CASSYQGYNQPQHF
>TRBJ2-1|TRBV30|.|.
TGTGCCTGGAGTGCCCGGACTACCAATGAGCAGTTCTTC
CAWSARTTNEQFF
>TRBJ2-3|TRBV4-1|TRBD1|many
TGCGCCAGCAGCCAAGATGAAGGGGGCTGGGGAGATACGCAGTATTTT
CASSQDEGGWGDTQYF
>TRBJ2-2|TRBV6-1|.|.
TGTGCCAGCAGTGAAACTGATACCGGGGAGCTGTTTTTT
CASSETDTGELFF
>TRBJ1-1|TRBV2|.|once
TGTGCCAGCAGTGAAGGTGGTCTGAACGGAGCTTTCTTT
CASSEGGLNGAFF
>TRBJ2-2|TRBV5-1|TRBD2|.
TGCGCCAGCAGCTTGGGGCACAATGCGGGGGAGCTGCTTTTT
CASSLGHNAGELLF
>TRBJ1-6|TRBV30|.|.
TGTGCCTGGGGACAATCAGTAGGACCCCTCCACTTT
CAWGQSVGPLHF
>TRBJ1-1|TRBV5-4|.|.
TGTGCCAGCAGCCCTGAGCTGGGCCCGAACACTGAAGCTTTCTTT
CASSPELGPNTEAFF
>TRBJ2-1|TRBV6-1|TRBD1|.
TGTGCCAGCAGCCCGGGACAGGGGTGGGATGAGCAGTTCTTC
CASSPGQGWDEQFF